Below are 16 T cell receptor beta chains sequenced from a single sample in a study of T cells in localized non-small cell lung cancer. The table came from immunoSEQ multiplex PCR; TCRdb's copy has only in-frame clones and leaves some out. The sample holds about 91,000 clones; 80% to 90% are singletons and the top ten take around 15%. The sample consisted of peripheral blood, taken before any cancer treatment. All receptors come from a man aged 40 to 70 with stage I squamous cell lung carcinoma.

The rearrangement joins TRBV5-4 to TRBJ1-1; D gene unclear. V lost 2 bases and J 10 bases, leaving 18 bases between the germline ends. This CDR3 spans 14 amino acids. Per germline, CDR1 SGHNT and CDR2 YYREEE (reference sequence). The CDR3 nucleotides read TGTGCCAGCAGCTTCACAAAGAGGGCGCAGCTAGCTTTCTTT. It codes for CASSFTKRAQLAFF.

V usage is TRBV6-5 and J usage is TRBJ1-5; D unresolved. The V end lost 5 bases, the J end lost 3 bases, and 8 bases lay between the germline ends. The CDR3 sequence is 13 residues long. From germline, CDR1 is MNHEY and CDR2 SVGAGI. CDR3 protein: CASSGQFNQPQHF. The CDR3 coding sequence is TGTGCCAGCAGTGGGCAGTTCAATCAGCCCCAGCATTTT.

The V and J genes are TRBV28 and TRBJ1-1, with TRBD1 identical over 7 bases. The CDR3 runs to 14 residues. With 6 bases clipped from V and 1 base from J, the junction kept 5 bases outside the gene matches. The germline CDR1 and CDR2 sequences are MDHEN and SYDVKM. CDR3 in amino acids: CASRRGTANTEAFF. The CDR3 DNA reads TGTGCCAGCAGAAGAGGGACAGCGAACACTGAAGCTTTCTTT.

This clone was counted a single time. This sequence joins TRBV7-9 and TRBJ1-1; 7 bases map to TRBD1. Germline values: CDR1 SEHNR, CDR2 FQNEAQ (reference sequence). Trimming took 5 bases from V and 8 from J; bases not matched to a gene: 8. The CDR3 is 13 amino acids. The CDR3 loop reads CASSLRQGTEAFF. The CDR3 region has the DNA TGTGCCAGCAGCCTCCGACAGGGAACAGAAGCTTTCTTT.

The chain employs TRBV7-9 and TRBJ2-7, with D possibly called TRBD1 or TRBD2 (5 bases each). Germline V gene sequence: CDR1 SEHNR, CDR2 FQNEAQ (reference sequence). CDR3 size: 15 residues. V was pared by 4 bases and J by 1 base, with 14 bases between. In nucleotides, the CDR3 is TGTGCCAGCAGCTCAACCGGGACCAAATCCTACGAGCAGTACTTC. Translation gives CASSSTGTKSYEQYF.

This chain uses TRBV2 with TRBJ1-5; D gene ambiguous. This CDR3 has 14 amino acids. The V and J ends lost 1 base and 4 bases respectively, with 8 bases between them. The V gene's germline CDR1 is SNHLY and CDR2 FYNNEI. The CDR3 bases are TGTGCCAGCAGTGAAGGGGCGGGAAATCAGCCCCAGCATTTT. Protein sequence: CASSEGAGNQPQHF.

The chain employs TRBV5-4 and TRBJ2-5, with 7 bases lining up with TRBD1. The CDR3 is 13 amino acids. Per the germline V gene, CDR1 is SGHNT and CDR2 is YYREEE (reference sequence). J lost 5 bases, V lost 4 bases, and 5 bases had no gene match. CDR3 in amino acids: CASSLRGGETQYF. For the CDR3, the DNA is TGTGCCAGCAGCCTTCGAGGGGGCGAGACCCAGTACTTC.

V is TRBV4-2 and J is TRBJ1-2; D gene uncertain. Trimming cost V 4 bases and J 3 bases, with 18 bases left between them. The CDR3 length is 16 residues. The germline V gene encodes CDR1 LGHNA and CDR2 YNFKEQ. CDR3 DNA sequence: TGTGCCAGCAGCCCCTCGGCAGCAACGAGTGACTATGGCTACACCTTC. This encodes CASSPSAATSDYGYTF.

The genes are TRBV7-9 and TRBJ2-7, with 7 bases fitting TRBD1. The CDR3 runs 14 residues. Per the germline V gene, CDR1 is SEHNR and CDR2 is FQNEAQ (reference sequence). V trimming: 1 base; J trimming: 5 bases; junction bases outside the gene matches: 5. Here the CDR3 reads CASSLGTGTHEQYF. CDR3 bases: TGTGCCAGCAGCTTAGGGACAGGAACCCACGAGCAGTACTTC.

This clone has only a few counts. The chain links TRBV6-1 to TRBJ1-6; D ambiguous. The V end was cut by 1 base, the J end by 12 bases, with 10 bases between. From germline, CDR1 is MNHNS and CDR2 SASEGT. The CDR3 contains 13 residues. The CDR3 nucleotides are TGTGCCAGCAGTGAAGGGTCTCGAAGACCCCTCCACTTT. It specifies CASSEGSRRPLHF.

This clone has only one observation. This chain uses TRBV30 with TRBJ1-5; unclear D gene. Trimming removed 3 bases from V and 0 bases from J, with 9 bases in between. Germline V CDR1 and CDR2: GTSNPN, SVGIG (reference sequence). The CDR3 is made up of 14 amino acids. The DNA of the CDR3 is TGTGCCTGGAGAGTCGGGGATAGCAATCAGCCCCAGCATTTT. This codes for CAWRVGDSNQPQHF.

This rearrangement joins TRBV5-1 to TRBJ2-5; no definite D call. The V end lost 0 bases, the J end lost 4 bases, and 7 bases lay between the germline ends. The CDR3 is made up of 13 amino acids. Germline V gene data show CDR1 as SGHRS and CDR2 as YFSETQ. CDR3 coding DNA: TGCGCCAGCAGCTTGGCAATGGGAGAGACCCAGTACTTC. Translated, it gives CASSLAMGETQYF. Filled out from reference TRBV5-1 and TRBJ2-5, the complete variable domain reads KAGVTQTPRYLIKTRGQQVTLSCSPISGHRSVSWYQQTPGQGLQFLFEYFSETQRNKGNFPGRFSGRQFSNSRSEMNVSTLELGDSALYLCASSLAMGETQYFGPGTRLLVL.

This clone was seen only once. V gene TRBV6-5 combines with J gene TRBJ1-2; D remains unclear. Germline CDR1 reads MNHEY; CDR2 reads SVGAGI. V lost 6 bases to trimming and J lost 8 bases, with 13 bases between them. The CDR3 has 12 amino acids. CDR3: CASREGWGGYTF. The CDR3 DNA reads as TGTGCCAGCAGGGAGGGCTGGGGAGGCTACACCTTC.

The chain joins TRBV6-4 to TRBJ1-5, with D maybe TRBD1 (5 bases). Germline CDR1 reads MRHNA; CDR2 reads SNTAGT. This CDR3 spans 15 amino acids. Between the trimmed V and J ends, which lost 6 bases and 0 bases, there was a span of 12 bases. The CDR3 spells CASRRDGYSNQPQHF. The CDR3 DNA follows: TGTGCCAGCAGGCGGGACGGATATAGCAATCAGCCCCAGCATTTT.

This rearrangement joins TRBV5-1 to TRBJ1-6; D call uncertain. V lost 4 bases and J lost 2, with 10 bases in between. Germline V gene data show CDR1 as SGHRS and CDR2 as YFSETQ. The CDR3 contains 15 residues. CDR3 sequence reads: CASSLNRPYNSPLHF. In DNA, the CDR3 is TGCGCCAGCAGCCTAAATAGACCCTATAATTCACCCCTCCACTTT.

The chain couples TRBV9 to TRBJ1-2, with D tentatively TRBD1 (5 bases). The CDR3 covers 14 residues. V dropped 3 bases and J dropped 4 bases, with 13 bases sitting between them. Per germline, CDR1 SGDLS and CDR2 YYNGEE. The CDR3: CASSAQWGVYGYTF. Here the CDR3 DNA reads TGTGCCAGCAGCGCCCAATGGGGGGTCTATGGCTACACCTTC.